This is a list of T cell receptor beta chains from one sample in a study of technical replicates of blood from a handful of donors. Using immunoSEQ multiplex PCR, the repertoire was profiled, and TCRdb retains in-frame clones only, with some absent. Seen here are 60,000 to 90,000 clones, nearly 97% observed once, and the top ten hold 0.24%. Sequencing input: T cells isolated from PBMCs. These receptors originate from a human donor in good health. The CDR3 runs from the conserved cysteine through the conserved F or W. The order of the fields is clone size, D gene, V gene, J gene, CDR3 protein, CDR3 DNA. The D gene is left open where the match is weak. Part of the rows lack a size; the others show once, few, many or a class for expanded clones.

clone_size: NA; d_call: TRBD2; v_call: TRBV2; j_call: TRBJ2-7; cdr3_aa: CASSGLAGYEQYF; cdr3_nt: TGTGCCAGCAGTGGACTAGCGGGATACGAGCAGTACTTC
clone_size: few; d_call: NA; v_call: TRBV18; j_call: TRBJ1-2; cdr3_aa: CASSPPGHWDKTNYGYTF; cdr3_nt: TGTGCCAGCTCACCACCGGGACACTGGGATAAGACTAACTATGGCTACACCTTC
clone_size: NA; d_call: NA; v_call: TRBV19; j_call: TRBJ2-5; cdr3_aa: CASSSDQGLETQYF; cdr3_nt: TGTGCCAGTAGTAGTGATCAGGGCTTGGAGACCCAGTACTTC
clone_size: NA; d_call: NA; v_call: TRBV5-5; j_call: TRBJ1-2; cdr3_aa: CASSLATGYGYTF; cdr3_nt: TGTGCCAGCAGCTTGGCGACAGGCTATGGCTACACCTTC
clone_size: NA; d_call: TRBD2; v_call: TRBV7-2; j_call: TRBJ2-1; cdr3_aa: CASSSTGLAGRYNEQFF; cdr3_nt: TGTGCCAGCAGCTCAACGGGACTAGCGGGCAGATACAATGAGCAGTTCTTC
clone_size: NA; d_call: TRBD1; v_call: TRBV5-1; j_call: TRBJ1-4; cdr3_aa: CASSTQGQGLFF; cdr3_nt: TGCGCCAGCAGCACCCAAGGACAGGGACTGTTTTTT
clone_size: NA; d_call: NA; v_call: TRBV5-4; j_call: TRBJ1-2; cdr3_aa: CASSLEDSSLYGYTF; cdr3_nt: TGTGCCAGCAGCTTGGAAGACAGCTCCCTCTATGGCTACACCTTC
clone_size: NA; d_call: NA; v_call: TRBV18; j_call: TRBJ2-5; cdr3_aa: CASSPVTVQETQYF; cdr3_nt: TGTGCCAGCTCACCAGTAACAGTACAAGAGACCCAGTACTTC
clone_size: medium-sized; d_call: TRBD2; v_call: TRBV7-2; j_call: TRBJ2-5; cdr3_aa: CASSRSGGAGKTQYF; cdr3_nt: TGTGCCAGCAGTCGGAGCGGGGGGGCCGGGAAGACCCAGTACTTC
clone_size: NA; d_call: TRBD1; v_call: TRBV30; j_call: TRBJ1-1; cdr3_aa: CAQDRLNMNTEAFF; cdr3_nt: TGTGCTCAGGACAGGTTGAACATGAACACTGAAGCTTTCTTT
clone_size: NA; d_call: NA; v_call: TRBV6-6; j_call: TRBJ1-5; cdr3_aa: CASRSVSQPQHF; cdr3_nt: TGTGCCAGCCGATCCGTTAGTCAGCCCCAGCATTTT
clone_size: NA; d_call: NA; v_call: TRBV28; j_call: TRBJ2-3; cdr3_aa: CASREQGPLPTQYF; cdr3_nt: TGTGCCAGCCGTGAACAGGGCCCCCTCCCTACGCAGTATTTT
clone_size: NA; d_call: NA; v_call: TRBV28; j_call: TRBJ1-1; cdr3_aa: CASSPLGVGNTEAFF; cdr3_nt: TGTGCCAGCAGTCCCCTTGGAGTTGGGAACACTGAAGCTTTCTTT
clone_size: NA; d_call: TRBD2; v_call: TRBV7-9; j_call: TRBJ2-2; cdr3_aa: CASSRTSGNTGELFF; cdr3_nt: TGTGCCTCCTCCCGGACTAGCGGAAACACCGGGGAGCTGTTTTTT
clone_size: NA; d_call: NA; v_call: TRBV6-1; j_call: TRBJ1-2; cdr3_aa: CASSENIQGYYGYTF; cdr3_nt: TGTGCCAGCAGTGAAAACATCCAGGGGTACTATGGCTACACCTTC
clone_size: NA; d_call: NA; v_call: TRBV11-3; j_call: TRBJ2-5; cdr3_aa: CASSSQETQYF; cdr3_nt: TGTGCCAGCAGCTCTCAAGAGACCCAGTACTTC
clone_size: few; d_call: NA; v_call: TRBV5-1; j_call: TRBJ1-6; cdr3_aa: CASSLAGTDNSPLHF; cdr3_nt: TGCGCCAGCAGCTTGGCCGGGACTGACAATTCACCCCTCCACTTT
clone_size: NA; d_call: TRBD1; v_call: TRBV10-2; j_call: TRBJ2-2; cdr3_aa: CASIKQGRELFF; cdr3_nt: TGCGCCAGCATTAAACAGGGGAGGGAGCTGTTTTTT
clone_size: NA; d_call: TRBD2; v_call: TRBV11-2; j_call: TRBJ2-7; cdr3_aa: CASSLASGSSYEQYF; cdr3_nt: TGTGCCAGCAGCTTAGCCAGCGGGAGCTCCTACGAGCAGTACTTC
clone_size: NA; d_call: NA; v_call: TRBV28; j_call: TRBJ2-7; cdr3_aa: CAGGRYQGSYEQYF; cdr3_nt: TGTGCCGGGGGCAGATACCAGGGGTCCTACGAGCAGTACTTC
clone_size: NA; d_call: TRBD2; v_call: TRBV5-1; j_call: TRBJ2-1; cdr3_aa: CASSPGLAYNEQFF; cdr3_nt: TGCGCCAGCAGCCCGGGACTAGCATACAATGAGCAGTTCTTC
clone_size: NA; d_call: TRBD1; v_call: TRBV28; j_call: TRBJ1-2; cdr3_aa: CASSITGADGYTF; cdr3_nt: TGTGCCAGCAGTATTACAGGGGCGGATGGCTACACCTTC
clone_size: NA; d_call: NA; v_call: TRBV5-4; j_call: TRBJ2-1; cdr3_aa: CASTVGGKAYNEQFF; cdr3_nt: TGTGCCAGCACCGTGGGGGGAAAAGCCTACAATGAGCAGTTCTTC
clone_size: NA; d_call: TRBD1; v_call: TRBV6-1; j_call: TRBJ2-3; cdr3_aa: CASTWGDRVTDTQYF; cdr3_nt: TGTGCCAGCACCTGGGGGGACAGGGTAACCGATACGCAGTATTTT
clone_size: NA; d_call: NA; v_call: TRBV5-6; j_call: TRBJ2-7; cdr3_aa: CASNDISYEQYF; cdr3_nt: TGTGCCAGCAATGACATTTCCTACGAGCAGTACTTC
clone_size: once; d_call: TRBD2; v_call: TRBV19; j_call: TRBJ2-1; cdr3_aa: CASSMFSAGGPGNEQFF; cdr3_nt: TGTGCCAGTAGTATGTTTTCCGCGGGGGGGCCTGGCAATGAGCAGTTCTTC
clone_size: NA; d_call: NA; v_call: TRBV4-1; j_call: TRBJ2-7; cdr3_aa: CASSQDLASSYEQYF; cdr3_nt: TGCGCCAGCAGCCAAGATCTAGCAAGCTCCTACGAGCAGTACTTC
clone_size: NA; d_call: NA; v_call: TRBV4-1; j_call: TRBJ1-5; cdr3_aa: CASSQEADNQPQHF; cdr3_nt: TGCGCCAGCAGCCAAGAGGCAGATAATCAGCCCCAGCATTTT
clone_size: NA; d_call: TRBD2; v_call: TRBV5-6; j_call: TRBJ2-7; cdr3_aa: CASSSPPGQRGALYEQYF; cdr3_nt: TGTGCCAGCAGCTCACCCCCTGGCCAGCGGGGGGCTCTATACGAGCAGTACTTC
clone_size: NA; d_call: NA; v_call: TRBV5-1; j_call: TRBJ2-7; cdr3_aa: CASSLTGSSYEQYF; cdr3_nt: TGCGCCAGCAGCTTGACGGGGAGCTCCTACGAGCAGTACTTC
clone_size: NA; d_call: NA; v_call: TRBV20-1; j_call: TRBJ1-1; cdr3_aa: CSARDSTEAFF; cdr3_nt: TGCAGTGCTAGGGACAGCACTGAAGCTTTCTTT
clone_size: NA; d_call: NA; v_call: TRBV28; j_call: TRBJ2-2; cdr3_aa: CASMERRGYTGELFF; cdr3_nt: TGTGCCAGCATGGAACGTCGGGGATACACCGGGGAGCTGTTTTTT
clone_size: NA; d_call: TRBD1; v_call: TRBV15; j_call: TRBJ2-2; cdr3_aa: CATSDGDRVTGELFF; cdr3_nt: TGTGCCACCAGTGATGGGGACAGGGTCACCGGGGAGCTGTTTTTT
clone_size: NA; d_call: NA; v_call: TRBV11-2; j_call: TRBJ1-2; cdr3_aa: CASSLSTGSYGYTF; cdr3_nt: TGTGCCAGCAGCTTATCTACAGGGTCCTATGGCTACACCTTC